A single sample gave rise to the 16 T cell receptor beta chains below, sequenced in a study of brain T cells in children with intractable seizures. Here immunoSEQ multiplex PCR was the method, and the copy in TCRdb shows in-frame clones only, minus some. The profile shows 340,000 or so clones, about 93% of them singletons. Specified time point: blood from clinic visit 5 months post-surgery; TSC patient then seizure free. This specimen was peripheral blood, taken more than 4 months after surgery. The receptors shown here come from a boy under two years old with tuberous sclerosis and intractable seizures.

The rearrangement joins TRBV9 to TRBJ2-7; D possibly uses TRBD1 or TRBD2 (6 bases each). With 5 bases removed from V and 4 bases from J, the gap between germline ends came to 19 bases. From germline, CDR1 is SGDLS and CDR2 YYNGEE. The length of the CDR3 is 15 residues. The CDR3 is CASSLRTGAGYEQYF. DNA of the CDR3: TGTGCCAGCAGTCTCCGGACGGGGGCTGGGTACGAGCAGTACTTC.

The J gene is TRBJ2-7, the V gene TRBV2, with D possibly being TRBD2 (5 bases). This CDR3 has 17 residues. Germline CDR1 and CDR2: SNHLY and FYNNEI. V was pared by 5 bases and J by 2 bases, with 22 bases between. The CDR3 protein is CASSPTAWTGKAYEQYF. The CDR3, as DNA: TGTGCCAGCAGTCCCACCGCATGGACTGGGAAGGCCTACGAGCAGTACTTC.

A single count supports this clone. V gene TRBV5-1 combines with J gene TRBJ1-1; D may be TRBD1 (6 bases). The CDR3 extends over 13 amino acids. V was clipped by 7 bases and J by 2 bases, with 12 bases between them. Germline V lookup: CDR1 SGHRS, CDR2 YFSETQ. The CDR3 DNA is TGCGCCAGCGGAAAGGACAGTAACACTGAAGCTTTCTTT. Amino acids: CASGKDSNTEAFF.

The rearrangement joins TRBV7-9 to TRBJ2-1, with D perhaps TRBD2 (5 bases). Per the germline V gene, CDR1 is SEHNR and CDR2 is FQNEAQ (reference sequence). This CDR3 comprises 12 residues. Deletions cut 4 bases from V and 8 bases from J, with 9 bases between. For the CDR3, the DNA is TGTGCCAGCAGCTCCGACGGGGATGAGCAGTTCTTC. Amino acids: CASSSDGDEQFF.

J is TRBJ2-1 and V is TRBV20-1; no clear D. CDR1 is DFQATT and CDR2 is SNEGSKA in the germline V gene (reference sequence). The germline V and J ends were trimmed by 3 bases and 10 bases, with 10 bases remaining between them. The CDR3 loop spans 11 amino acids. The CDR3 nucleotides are TGCAGTGCTAGTCCCGGCATGGAGCAGTTCTTC. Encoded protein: CSASPGMEQFF.

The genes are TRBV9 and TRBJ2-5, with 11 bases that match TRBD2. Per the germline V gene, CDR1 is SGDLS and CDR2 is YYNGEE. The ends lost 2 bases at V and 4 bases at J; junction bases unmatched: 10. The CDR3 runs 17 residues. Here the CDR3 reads CASSVDLAGGPPETQYF. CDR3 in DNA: TGTGCCAGCAGCGTTGACCTAGCGGGGGGTCCCCCAGAGACCCAGTACTTC.

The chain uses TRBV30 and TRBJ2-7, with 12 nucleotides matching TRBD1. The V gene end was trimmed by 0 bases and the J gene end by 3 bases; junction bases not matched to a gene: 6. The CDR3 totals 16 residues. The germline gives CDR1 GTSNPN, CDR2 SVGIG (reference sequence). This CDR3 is CAWSVGQGAGNYEQYF. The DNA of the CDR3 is TGTGCCTGGAGTGTGGGACAGGGGGCCGGGAACTACGAGCAGTACTTC.

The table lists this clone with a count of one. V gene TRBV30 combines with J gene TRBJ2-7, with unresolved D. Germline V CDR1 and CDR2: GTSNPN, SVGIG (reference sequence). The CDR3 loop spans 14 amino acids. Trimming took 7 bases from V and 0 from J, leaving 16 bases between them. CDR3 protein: CASTFRHFSYEQYF. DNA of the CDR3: TGTGCCTCGACTTTTAGGCATTTCTCCTACGAGCAGTACTTC.

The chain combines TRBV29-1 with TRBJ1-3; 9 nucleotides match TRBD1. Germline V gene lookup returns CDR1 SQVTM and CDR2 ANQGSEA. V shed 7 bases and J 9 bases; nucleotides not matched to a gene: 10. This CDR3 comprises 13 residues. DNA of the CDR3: TGCAGCGCGACAAATACAGGGGGCAGCACCATATATTTT. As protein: CSATNTGGSTIYF. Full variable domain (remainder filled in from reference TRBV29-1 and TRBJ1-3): SAVISQKPSRDICQRGTSLTIQCQVDSQVTMMFWYRQQPGQSLTLIATANQGSEATYESGFVIDKFPISRPNLTFSTLTVSNMSPEDSSIYLCSATNTGGSTIYFGEGSWLTVV.

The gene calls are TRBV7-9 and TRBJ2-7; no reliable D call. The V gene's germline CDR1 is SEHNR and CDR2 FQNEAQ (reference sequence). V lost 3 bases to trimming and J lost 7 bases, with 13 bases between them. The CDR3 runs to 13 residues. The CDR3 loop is CASSLGTKTEQYF. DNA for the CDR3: TGTGCCAGCAGCTTGGGTACGAAAACGGAGCAGTACTTC.

The CDR3 DNA sequence: TGTGCCAGCAGTTTATCGGCCTGGAACACTGAAGCTTTCTTT. Amino acids: CASSLSAWNTEAFF. This chain connects TRBV27 to TRBJ1-1; D gene ambiguous. The V gene lost 0 bases and the J gene lost 1 base, with 6 bases spanning the gap. The CDR3 totals 14 residues. Looked up from germline, CDR1 is MNHEY and CDR2 is SMNVEV (reference sequence).

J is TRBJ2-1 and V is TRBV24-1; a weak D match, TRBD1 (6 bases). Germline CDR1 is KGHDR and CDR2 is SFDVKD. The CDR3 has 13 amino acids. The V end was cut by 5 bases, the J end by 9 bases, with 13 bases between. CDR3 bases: TGTGCCACCAGTGCCTACAGGGATGGTGAGCAGTTCTTC. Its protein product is CATSAYRDGEQFF.

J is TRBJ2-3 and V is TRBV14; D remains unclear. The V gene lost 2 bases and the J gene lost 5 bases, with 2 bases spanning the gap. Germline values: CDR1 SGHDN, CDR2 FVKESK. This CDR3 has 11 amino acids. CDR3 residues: CASSQIDTQYF. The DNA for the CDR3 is TGTGCCAGCAGCCAAATAGATACGCAGTATTTT.

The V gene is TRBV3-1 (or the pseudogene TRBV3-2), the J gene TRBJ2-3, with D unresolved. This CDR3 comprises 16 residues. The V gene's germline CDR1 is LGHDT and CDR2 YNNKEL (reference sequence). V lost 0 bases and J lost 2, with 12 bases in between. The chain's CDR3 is CASSQDMWRITDTQYF. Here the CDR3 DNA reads TGTGCCAGCAGCCAAGATATGTGGCGGATCACAGATACGCAGTATTTT.

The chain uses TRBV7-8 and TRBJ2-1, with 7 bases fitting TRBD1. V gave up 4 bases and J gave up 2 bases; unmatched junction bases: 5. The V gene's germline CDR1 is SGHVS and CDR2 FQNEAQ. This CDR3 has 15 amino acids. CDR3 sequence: CASSSEGQTYNEQFF. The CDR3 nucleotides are TGTGCCAGCAGCTCAGAGGGACAGACCTACAATGAGCAGTTCTTC.

This CDR3 reads CAWSGTSGESGELFF. CDR3 DNA: TGTGCCTGGAGTGGGACTAGCGGGGAGTCCGGGGAGCTGTTTTTT. V is TRBV30 and J is TRBJ2-2; 12 bases are a match to TRBD2. The CDR3 has 15 amino acids. With 1 base clipped from V and 6 bases from J, the junction kept 3 bases outside the gene matches. Germline lookup yields CDR1 GTSNPN and CDR2 SVGIG (reference sequence).